This passage covers 7 T cell receptor beta chains from one sample sequenced in a study of blood T cell repertoires in COVID-19. Sequenced by immunoSEQ multiplex PCR; TCRdb stores in-frame clones only, minus some. Here the sample spans some 300,000 clones, 88% being singletons. What was sequenced was peripheral blood. The source of these receptors is a woman under 40 who had recovered from COVID-19.

V gene TRBV28 combines with J gene TRBJ1-5; a possible D gene is TRBD1 (6 bases). Germline CDR1 MDHEN, CDR2 SYDVKM. V was pared by 4 bases and J by 7 bases, with 17 bases between. This CDR3 contains 15 residues. For the CDR3, the DNA is TGTGCCAGCAGTTCCTACCCGACAGGCCGACAGCCCCAGCATTTT. Its translation is CASSSYPTGRQPQHF.

The rearrangement uses TRBV28 and TRBJ2-5; 7 positions agree with TRBD1. Looked up from germline, CDR1 is MDHEN and CDR2 is SYDVKM. This CDR3 has 14 residues. Trimming at V came to 0 bases and at J to 5 bases, leaving 3 bases not matched to a gene. CDR3 in amino acids: CASSLWVTGETQYF. The CDR3 DNA sequence: TGTGCCAGCAGTTTATGGGTGACAGGGGAGACCCAGTACTTC. The variable domain in full, with the rest retrieved from reference TRBV28 and TRBJ2-5, is DVKVTQSSRYLVKRTGEKVFLECVQDMDHENMFWYRQDPGLGLRLIYFSYDVKMKEKGDIPEGYSVSREKKERFSLILESASTNQTSMYLCASSLWVTGETQYFGPGTRLLVL.

DNA of the CDR3: TGTGCCAGCAACAGGGGTGGGACCGGGGAGCTGTTTTTT. Encoded protein: CASNRGGTGELFF. The gene calls are TRBV5-5 and TRBJ2-2; the match to TRBD1 covers 7 bases. V lost 6 bases and J lost 5; bases outside the gene matches: 4. The germline CDR1 and CDR2 sequences are SGHKS and YYEKEE (reference sequence). The CDR3 has 13 residues.

This chain links TRBV5-4 with TRBJ2-1; D perhaps matches TRBD2 (5 bases). V was shortened by 4 bases and J by 8 bases, with 19 bases between the two germline ends. The CDR3 has 15 residues. From germline, CDR1 is SGHNT and CDR2 YYREEE (reference sequence). In DNA, the CDR3 is TGTGCCAGCAGCCCGGTGGGAGCGCGAGAAGATGAGCAGTTCTTC. It translates to CASSPVGAREDEQFF. Full variable domain (missing parts from reference TRBV5-4 and TRBJ2-1): ETGVTQSPTHLIKTRGQQVTLRCSSQSGHNTVSWYQQALGQGPQFIFQYYREEENGRGNFPPRFSGLQFPNYSSELNVNALELDDSALYLCASSPVGAREDEQFFGPGTRLTVL.

This clone occurred once. This CDR3 reads CASSLAVPGQGVNTEAFF. The CDR3 nucleotides read TGCGCCAGCAGCTTAGCTGTCCCGGGACAGGGAGTGAACACTGAAGCTTTCTTT. V gene TRBV5-1 combines with J gene TRBJ1-1, with 9 bases identical to TRBD1. With 2 bases clipped from V and 0 bases from J, the junction kept 11 bases outside the gene matches. The CDR3 spans 18 residues. The germline gives CDR1 SGHRS, CDR2 YFSETQ.

This rearrangement joins TRBV3-1 (or the pseudogene TRBV3-2) to TRBJ2-3; 14 bases match TRBD2. CDR3 size: 16 residues. From germline, CDR1 is LGHDT and CDR2 YNNKEL (reference sequence). The trim removed 4 bases at V and 3 bases at J, leaving 3 bases unmatched. The CDR3 is CASSPWTSGGTDTQYF. The CDR3 DNA sequence: TGTGCCAGCAGCCCCTGGACTAGCGGGGGGACAGATACGCAGTATTTT.

The rearrangement joins TRBV5-1 to TRBJ2-7; TRBD2 might be the D (5 bases). Trimming removed 1 base from V and 6 bases from J, with 11 bases in between. CDR3 size: 13 residues. Germline V gene sequence: CDR1 SGHRS, CDR2 YFSETQ. The CDR3 reads CASSLPTTLEQYF. The CDR3 bases are TGCGCCAGCAGCTTGCCGACTACTCTCGAGCAGTACTTC.